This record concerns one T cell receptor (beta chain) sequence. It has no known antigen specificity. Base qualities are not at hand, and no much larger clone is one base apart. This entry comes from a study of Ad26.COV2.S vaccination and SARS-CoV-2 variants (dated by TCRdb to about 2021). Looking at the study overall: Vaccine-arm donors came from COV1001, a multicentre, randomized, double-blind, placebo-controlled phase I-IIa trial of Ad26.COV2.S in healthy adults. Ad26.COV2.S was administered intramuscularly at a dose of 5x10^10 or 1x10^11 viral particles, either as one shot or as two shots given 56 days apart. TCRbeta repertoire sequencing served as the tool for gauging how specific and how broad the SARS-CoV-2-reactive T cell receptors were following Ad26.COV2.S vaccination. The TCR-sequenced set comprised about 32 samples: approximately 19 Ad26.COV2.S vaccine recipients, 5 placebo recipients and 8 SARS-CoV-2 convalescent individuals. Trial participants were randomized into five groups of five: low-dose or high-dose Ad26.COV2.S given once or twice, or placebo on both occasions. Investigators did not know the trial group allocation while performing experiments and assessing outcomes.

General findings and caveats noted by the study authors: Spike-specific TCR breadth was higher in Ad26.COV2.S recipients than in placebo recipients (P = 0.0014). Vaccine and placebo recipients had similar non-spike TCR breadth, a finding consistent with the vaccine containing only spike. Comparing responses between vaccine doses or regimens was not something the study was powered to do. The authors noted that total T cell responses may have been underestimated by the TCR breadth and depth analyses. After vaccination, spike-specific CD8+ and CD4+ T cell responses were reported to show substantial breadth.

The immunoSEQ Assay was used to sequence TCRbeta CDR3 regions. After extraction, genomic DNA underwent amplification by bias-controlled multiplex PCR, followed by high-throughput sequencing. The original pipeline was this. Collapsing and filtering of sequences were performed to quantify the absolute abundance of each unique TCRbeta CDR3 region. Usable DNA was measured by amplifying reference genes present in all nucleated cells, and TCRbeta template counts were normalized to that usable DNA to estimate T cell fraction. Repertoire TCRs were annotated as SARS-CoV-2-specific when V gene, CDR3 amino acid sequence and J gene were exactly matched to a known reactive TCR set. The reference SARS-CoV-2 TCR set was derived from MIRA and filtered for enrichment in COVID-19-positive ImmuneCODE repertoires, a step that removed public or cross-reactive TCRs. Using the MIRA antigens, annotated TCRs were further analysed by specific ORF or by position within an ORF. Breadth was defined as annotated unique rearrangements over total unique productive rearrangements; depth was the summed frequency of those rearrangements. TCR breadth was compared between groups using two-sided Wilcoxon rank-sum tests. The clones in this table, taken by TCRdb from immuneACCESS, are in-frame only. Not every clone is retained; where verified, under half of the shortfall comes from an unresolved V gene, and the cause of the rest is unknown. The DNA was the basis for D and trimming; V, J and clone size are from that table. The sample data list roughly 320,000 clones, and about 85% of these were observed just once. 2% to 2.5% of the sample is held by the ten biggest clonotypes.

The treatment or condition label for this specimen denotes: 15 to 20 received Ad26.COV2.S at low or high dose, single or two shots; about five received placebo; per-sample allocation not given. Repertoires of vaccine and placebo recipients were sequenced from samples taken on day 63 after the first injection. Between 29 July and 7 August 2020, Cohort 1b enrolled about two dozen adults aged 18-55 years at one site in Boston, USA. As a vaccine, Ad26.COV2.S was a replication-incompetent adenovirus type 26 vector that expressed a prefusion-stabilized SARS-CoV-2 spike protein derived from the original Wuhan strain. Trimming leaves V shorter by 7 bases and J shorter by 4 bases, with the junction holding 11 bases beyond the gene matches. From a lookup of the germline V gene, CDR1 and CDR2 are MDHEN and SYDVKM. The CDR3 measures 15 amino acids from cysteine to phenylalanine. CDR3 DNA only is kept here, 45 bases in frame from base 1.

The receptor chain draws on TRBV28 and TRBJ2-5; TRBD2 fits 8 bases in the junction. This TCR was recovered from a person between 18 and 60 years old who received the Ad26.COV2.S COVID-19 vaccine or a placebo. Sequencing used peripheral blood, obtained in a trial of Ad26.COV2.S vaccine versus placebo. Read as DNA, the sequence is TGTGCCAGCACCGTCGTGCGGGGGGCAGGAGAGACCCAGTACTTC. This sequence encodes CASTVVRGAGETQYF.